The T cell receptor (beta chain) described here comes from a study of OX40 agonist ivuxolimab in advanced cancers. The length of the CDR3 is 12 residues. V lost 1 base and J lost 2, with 4 bases in between. Germline V gene sequence: CDR1 SGHRS, CDR2 YFSETQ. Some clones are missing from TCRdb's copy, which holds only in-frame ones; the method was immunoSEQ multiplex PCR. The table includes more than 50,000 clones, about 80% detected once. This receptor was obtained from an adult with an advanced solid tumor such as melanoma, head and neck, liver or kidney cancer. The chain joins TRBV5-1 to TRBJ2-7, with no clear D. This material consisted of CD4+ or CD8+ T cells sorted from blood, taken in a trial of the OX40 agonist ivuxolimab. CDR3 DNA: TGCGCCAGCAGCTTGTCGGCCTACGAGCAGTACTTC. Amino acids: CASSLSAYEQYF. The complete variable domain, with remaining parts taken from reference TRBV5-1 and TRBJ2-7, reads KAGVTQTPRYLIKTRGQQVTLSCSPISGHRSVSWYQQTPGQGLQFLFEYFSETQRNKGNFPGRFSGRQFSNSRSEMNVSTLELGDSALYLCASSLSAYEQYFGPGTRLTVT.